The 28 T cell receptor beta chains below were found in one sample sequenced in a study of cytomegalovirus exposure and HLA in healthy donors. TCRdb keeps only in-frame clones here, not all; method: immunoSEQ multiplex PCR. Of more than 250,000 clones in the sample, less than 95% were seen once. The specimen was PBMCs. Receptor source: a woman between 25 and 40 years old in good health and CMV-seronegative.

The chain joins TRBV11-2 to TRBJ2-4, with D hard to call. CDR1 and CDR2 (germline): SGHAT, FQNNGV. The CDR3 spans 16 residues. V lost 5 bases, J lost 1 base, and 15 bases lay in between. CDR3 nucleotides: TGTGCCAGCAGCCGCCGAAGTGAATCGGCCAAAAACATTCAGTACTTC. This encodes CASSRRSESAKNIQYF.

The chain uses TRBV9 and TRBJ2-7; D gene uncertain. The germline V and J ends were trimmed by 3 bases and 0 bases, with 10 bases remaining between them. Germline V gene lookup returns CDR1 SGDLS and CDR2 YYNGEE. The CDR3 is made up of 14 amino acids. CDR3 in amino acids: CASSAGSSSYEQYF. The CDR3 DNA is TGTGCCAGCAGCGCAGGATCGAGCTCCTACGAGCAGTACTTC.

The V call is TRBV28, the J call TRBJ2-5; 8 bases map to TRBD1. The ends lost 8 bases at V and 2 bases at J; junction bases unmatched: 1. This CDR3 is built from 12 residues. Germline CDR1 and CDR2: MDHEN and SYDVKM. CDR3 residues: CASGTGQETQYF. The CDR3 DNA follows: TGTGCCAGCGGGACAGGTCAAGAGACCCAGTACTTC.

This clone was seen a few times. This chain uses TRBV5-1 with TRBJ2-7, with a possible D match to TRBD2 (5 bases). The V end lost 4 bases, the J end lost 2 bases, and 13 bases lay between the germline ends. This CDR3 spans 14 amino acids. Germline CDR1 reads SGHRS; CDR2 reads YFSETQ. This CDR3 reads CASSADSHTYEQYF. The CDR3 nucleotides read TGCGCCAGCAGCGCGGACTCCCACACCTACGAGCAGTACTTC.

The V call is TRBV28, the J call TRBJ2-1; D remains unclear. In germline, CDR1 is MDHEN, CDR2 SYDVKM. V was shortened by 7 bases and J by 8 bases, with 18 bases between the two germline ends. The CDR3 spans 14 residues. The CDR3 region has the DNA TGTGCCAGCACCCCGATAATGGCCGCCGATGAGCAGTTCTTC. It translates to CASTPIMAADEQFF.

The rearrangement joins TRBV14 to TRBJ2-1; D gene unclear. This CDR3 has 15 residues. Germline V gives CDR1 SGHDN, CDR2 FVKESK. Trimming left V 1 base short and J 0 bases short, with 7 bases between. The CDR3 spells CASSQGSSSYNEQFF. As DNA, the CDR3 is TGTGCCAGCAGCCAAGGATCTAGCTCCTACAATGAGCAGTTCTTC.

This sequence joins TRBV5-6 and TRBJ1-3, with 7 bases that match TRBD1. Germline loops: CDR1 SGHDT, CDR2 YYEEEE. This CDR3 is built from 17 residues. Losses at the gene ends were 5 bases for V and 0 bases for J; bases not matched to a gene: 11. CDR3 sequence reads: CASSRKTGQISGNTIYF. CDR3 DNA: TGTGCCAGCAGTCGTAAGACGGGACAGATCTCTGGAAACACCATATATTTT. Combining the CDR3 with reference TRBV5-6 and TRBJ1-3 gives the whole variable domain DAGVTQSPTHLIKTRGQQVTLRCSPKSGHDTVSWYQQALGQGPQFIFQYYEEEERQRGNFPDRFSGHQFPNYSSELNVNALLLGDSALYLCASSRKTGQISGNTIYFGEGSWLTVV.

This chain uses TRBV7-6 with TRBJ2-1; unclear D gene. Trimming removed 1 base from V and 7 bases from J, with 11 bases in between. CDR3 length equals 14 residues. Looked up from germline, CDR1 is SGHVS and CDR2 is FNYEAQ. CDR3 residues: CASSLDLGMNEQFF. CDR3 coding DNA: TGTGCCAGCAGCTTAGATCTAGGAATGAATGAGCAGTTCTTC.

The J gene is TRBJ2-7, the V gene TRBV4-3, with TRBD1 matching over 8 bases. This CDR3 is built from 15 residues. V lost 3 bases and J lost 2; bases outside the gene matches: 6. Germline V gives CDR1 LGHNA, CDR2 YSLEER. The CDR3 sequence: CASSHDGTGTYEQYF. In DNA, the CDR3 is TGCGCCAGCAGCCATGACGGGACAGGTACCTACGAGCAGTACTTC.

V usage is TRBV4-3 and J usage is TRBJ2-7, with 12 bases lining up with TRBD2. The V gene's germline CDR1 is LGHNA and CDR2 YSLEER. The CDR3 runs to 14 residues. V trimming: 0 bases; J trimming: 10 bases; junction bases outside the gene matches: 4. In DNA, the CDR3 is TGCGCCAGCAGCCAAGATGGACTAGCGGGAATACAGTACTTC. This codes for CASSQDGLAGIQYF.

This chain joins TRBV28 and TRBJ2-5, with D unclear. This CDR3 has 15 residues. The ends were cut back, 8 bases at V and 5 bases at J, with 21 bases in the middle. From germline, CDR1 is MDHEN and CDR2 SYDVKM. This CDR3 reads CASGGPGAPGETQYF. The DNA of the CDR3 is TGTGCCAGCGGTGGGCCTGGAGCGCCCGGGGAGACCCAGTACTTC.

The chain couples TRBV7-2 to TRBJ2-7; D unresolved. V was clipped by 5 bases and J by 1 base, with 9 bases between them. The CDR3 has 13 residues. Germline lookup yields CDR1 SGHTA and CDR2 FQGNSA. CDR3 residues: CASSEPGSYEQYF. As DNA, the CDR3 is TGTGCCAGCAGCGAGCCCGGTTCCTACGAGCAGTACTTC.

The table lists this clone with a few counts. This sequence joins TRBV2 and TRBJ2-5; TRBD2 might be the D (6 bases). Trimming took off 6 bases at V and 4 bases at J, with 12 bases between the two ends. The CDR3 is 13 amino acids. CDR1 and CDR2 from the germline V gene are SNHLY and FYNNEI. CDR3 nucleotide sequence: TGTGCCAGCAGCGAGATTAGCGGAGAGACCCAGTACTTC. It specifies CASSEISGETQYF.

V and J are TRBV4-1 and TRBJ2-3; 9 nucleotides align to TRBD2. V dropped 6 bases and J dropped 0; count of bases not matched to a gene: 7. Germline V lookup: CDR1 MGHRA, CDR2 YSYEKL. This CDR3 region has 16 residues. The chain's CDR3 is CASRSYSGSSTDTQYF. The CDR3 DNA follows: TGCGCCAGCAGATCCTATAGCGGGAGTAGCACAGATACGCAGTATTTT.

This clone was detected only once. This chain links TRBV7-2 with TRBJ2-3; D gene ambiguous. The germline gives CDR1 SGHTA, CDR2 FQGNSA. V lost 5 bases and J 2 bases, leaving 11 bases between the germline ends. The CDR3 extends over 14 amino acids. The CDR3 DNA reads TGTGCCAGCAGCACGGGCCCCGCCACAGATACGCAGTATTTT. This gives the protein CASSTGPATDTQYF.

The chain uses TRBV4-2 and TRBJ1-1; no definite D call. This CDR3 is built from 16 residues. CDR1 and CDR2 from the germline V gene are LGHNA and YNFKEQ. V shed 0 bases and J shed 0 bases, with 11 bases lying between them. For the CDR3, the DNA is TGTGCCAGCAGCCAAGATCTGCCCGCCATGAACACTGAAGCTTTCTTT. This translates into CASSQDLPAMNTEAFF.

The chain uses TRBV7-9 and TRBJ2-3; D is perhaps TRBD1 or TRBD2 (6 bases each). The length of the CDR3 is 14 residues. The germline V gene has CDR1 SEHNR and CDR2 FQNEAQ (reference sequence). Between the trimmed V and J ends, which lost 7 bases and 2 bases, there was a span of 13 bases. The CDR3 here is CASTFSGATDTQYF. The CDR3, as DNA: TGTGCCAGCACCTTTTCGGGGGCCACAGATACGCAGTATTTT. Using reference TRBV7-9 and TRBJ2-3 for the parts outside the CDR3, the full variable domain is DTGVSQNPRHKITKRGQNVTFRCDPISEHNRLYWYRQTLGQGPEFLTYFQNEAQLEKSRLLSDRFSAERPKGSFSTLEIQRTEQGDSAMYLCASTFSGATDTQYFGPGTRLTVL.

This clone was recorded once. The V and J genes are TRBV19 and TRBJ2-1; tentatively, D is TRBD1 (5 bases). Trimming cost V 5 bases and J 7 bases, with 9 bases left between them. Germline V gene lookup returns CDR1 LNHDA and CDR2 SQIVND (reference sequence). The CDR3 sequence is 12 residues long. CDR3 loop: CASSLGPNEQFF. In DNA form, the CDR3 reads TGTGCCAGTAGTTTGGGGCCTAATGAGCAGTTCTTC.

The chain couples TRBV4-3 to TRBJ1-4, with 7 bases that match TRBD1. Per germline, CDR1 LGHNA and CDR2 YSLEER. The CDR3 loop spans 15 amino acids. V lost 3 bases, J lost 4 bases, and 5 bases stayed unmatched. In DNA form, the CDR3 reads TGCGCCAGCAGCCAGGGGACAGCGCTTAATGAAAAACTGTTTTTT. It encodes CASSQGTALNEKLFF.

The gene calls are TRBV7-6 and TRBJ2-5; TRBD1 aligns across 10 bases. This CDR3 has 16 amino acids. Trimming cost V 4 bases and J 5 bases; bases outside gene matches: 10. CDR1 and CDR2 (germline): SGHVS, FNYEAQ. CDR3 DNA sequence: TGTGCCAGCAGCTCTACCGGGACAGGGGTGTTTGAGACCCAGTACTTC. Its protein is CASSSTGTGVFETQYF.

V usage is TRBV6-6 and J usage is TRBJ2-1, with D perhaps assigned TRBD1 or TRBD2 (5 bases each). Trimming pared 5 bases from V and 8 bases from J, leaving 13 bases between. The V gene's germline CDR1 is MNHNY and CDR2 SVGAGI (reference sequence). The CDR3 is 13 residues long. The CDR3 loop reads CASSMRGWDEQFF. The CDR3 bases are TGTGCCAGCAGTATGAGGGGTTGGGATGAGCAGTTCTTC.

This chain connects TRBV6-5 to TRBJ2-5; maybe TRBD2 (6 bases). The germline V and J ends were trimmed by 2 bases and 5 bases, with 12 bases remaining between them. This CDR3 contains 14 residues. Germline V gene lookup returns CDR1 MNHEY and CDR2 SVGAGI. CDR3 region: CASSYGGIRETQYF. As DNA, the CDR3 is TGTGCCAGCAGTTACGGGGGGATTCGGGAGACCCAGTACTTC.

The genes are TRBV27 and TRBJ2-7; tentative D call: TRBD1 (6 bases). The CDR3 has 12 residues. Germline CDR1 is MNHEY and CDR2 is SMNVEV (reference sequence). Trimming removed 6 bases from V and 7 bases from J, with 13 bases in between. CDR3 in amino acids: CASRQGPREQYF. CDR3 nucleotide sequence: TGTGCCAGCAGACAGGGCCCGAGGGAGCAGTACTTC.

This clone was counted a few times. V and J are TRBV5-8 and TRBJ2-5, with D perhaps assigned TRBD1 or TRBD2 (5 bases each). Germline values: CDR1 SGHTS, CDR2 YDEGEE. With 4 bases removed from V and 13 bases from J, the gap between germline ends came to 14 bases. CDR3 length equals 11 residues. CDR3 amino acids: CASSPPGARYF. The CDR3 coding sequence is TGTGCCAGCAGCCCCCCCGGGGCCCGGTACTTC.

This rearrangement joins TRBV5-1 to TRBJ1-2, with unresolved D. V lost 4 bases and J lost 3, with 16 bases in between. CDR1 and CDR2 from the germline V gene are SGHRS and YFSETQ. This CDR3 is 15 amino acids long. The CDR3 spells CASSVTGNADYGYTF. The CDR3 nucleotides read TGCGCCAGCAGCGTGACCGGGAATGCGGACTATGGCTACACCTTC.

The rearrangement joins TRBV6-1 to TRBJ1-1; unclear D gene. CDR1 is MNHNS and CDR2 is SASEGT in the germline V gene. Deletions cut 2 bases from V and 3 bases from J, with 13 bases between. The CDR3 contains 15 residues. The CDR3 DNA reads TGTGCCAGCAGTGAAACCCCAGCGTTATACACTGAAGCTTTCTTT. It is translated as CASSETPALYTEAFF.

This rearrangement joins TRBV9 to TRBJ1-1, with D uncertain. The CDR3 spans 13 residues. Trimming shortened V by 6 bases and J by 1 base, and 10 bases separated the two germline ends. Germline lookup yields CDR1 SGDLS and CDR2 YYNGEE. The CDR3: CASKPSGNTEAFF. The CDR3 coding sequence is TGTGCCAGCAAACCCTCCGGGAACACTGAAGCTTTCTTT.

The chain combines TRBV18 with TRBJ2-7, with 9 nucleotides matching TRBD2. Germline CDR1 KGHSH, CDR2 LQKENI. J gave up 5 bases and V 1 base, and 0 bases lay outside the gene matches. This CDR3 has 13 residues. The DNA for the CDR3 is TGTGCCAGCTCACCACTAGCGGGAGACGAGCAGTACTTC. Amino acids: CASSPLAGDEQYF.